A selection of T cell receptor beta chains follows, all from one sample in a study of blood T cell repertoires in COVID-19. TCRdb keeps only in-frame clones here, not all; method: immunoSEQ multiplex PCR. The sample carries 250,000 to 300,000 clones, roughly four fifths recorded once. Sequencing was performed on PBMCs or T cells enriched from blood (not recorded which). These receptors originate from a man under 40 with acute COVID-19. Both conserved end residues are part of each CDR3. The D gene is left open where the match is weak. A clone size is listed for some rows: how often the clone was seen (once, few, many), or a class if it is expanded.

J gene: TRBJ1-3; D gene: TRBD1; clone size: .; V gene: TRBV18; CDR3 protein: CASSPTTGSGNTIYF; CDR3 DNA: TGTGCCAGCTCACCAACGACAGGGAGTGGAAACACCATATATTTT
J gene: TRBJ1-5; D gene: .; clone size: .; V gene: TRBV12-3/TRBV12-4; CDR3 protein: CASKQGWDQPQHF; CDR3 DNA: TGTGCCAGCAAACAGGGCTGGGATCAGCCCCAGCATTTT
J gene: TRBJ1-1; D gene: TRBD1; clone size: .; V gene: TRBV19; CDR3 protein: CASTFGATGRTNTEAFF; CDR3 DNA: TGTGCCAGTACTTTCGGAGCGACAGGGAGGACGAACACTGAAGCTTTCTTT
J gene: TRBJ1-1; D gene: .; clone size: few; V gene: TRBV28; CDR3 protein: CASSLFQTPGEAFF; CDR3 DNA: TGTGCCAGCAGTTTATTCCAGACCCCCGGGGAAGCTTTCTTT
J gene: TRBJ2-5; D gene: .; clone size: .; V gene: TRBV7-2; CDR3 protein: CASSLVGGETQYF; CDR3 DNA: TGTGCCAGCAGCTTAGTTGGCGGCGAGACCCAGTACTTC
J gene: TRBJ2-5; D gene: .; clone size: .; V gene: TRBV11-3; CDR3 protein: CATKGVVGTQYF; CDR3 DNA: TGTGCCACTAAGGGGGTCGTAGGGACCCAGTACTTC
J gene: TRBJ1-1; D gene: .; clone size: few; V gene: TRBV5-4; CDR3 protein: CASSEGQATEAFF; CDR3 DNA: TGTGCCAGCAGCGAGGGACAAGCAACTGAAGCTTTCTTT
J gene: TRBJ2-5; D gene: TRBD2; clone size: .; V gene: TRBV29-1; CDR3 protein: CSVVGSGGALETQYF; CDR3 DNA: TGCAGCGTTGTGGGGAGCGGGGGGGCTTTAGAGACCCAGTACTTC
J gene: TRBJ2-3; D gene: TRBD2; clone size: .; V gene: TRBV3-1/TRBV3-2; CDR3 protein: CASSPQTSGGTDTQYF; CDR3 DNA: TGTGCCAGCAGCCCTCAGACTAGCGGGGGGACAGATACGCAGTATTTT
J gene: TRBJ2-3; D gene: TRBD2; clone size: .; V gene: TRBV3-1/TRBV3-2; CDR3 protein: CASSQGLAGDPDTQYF; CDR3 DNA: TGTGCCAGCAGCCAAGGTCTAGCGGGGGACCCAGATACGCAGTATTTT
J gene: TRBJ1-1; D gene: TRBD1; clone size: .; V gene: TRBV7-2; CDR3 protein: CASSHTGTGVTEAFF; CDR3 DNA: TGTGCCAGCAGCCACACCGGGACAGGGGTTACTGAAGCTTTCTTT
J gene: TRBJ1-4; D gene: .; clone size: .; V gene: TRBV28; CDR3 protein: CASSPPGGGLFF; CDR3 DNA: TGTGCCAGCAGCCCTCCGGGTGGAGGACTGTTTTTT
J gene: TRBJ1-1; D gene: .; clone size: few; V gene: TRBV4-1; CDR3 protein: CASSHGASNTEAFF; CDR3 DNA: TGCGCCAGCAGCCATGGGGCCTCGAACACTGAAGCTTTCTTT
J gene: TRBJ2-1; D gene: TRBD2; clone size: .; V gene: TRBV4-1; CDR3 protein: CASSPLGTSEEQFF; CDR3 DNA: TGCGCCAGCAGCCCGCTAGGGACTAGCGAGGAGCAGTTCTTC
J gene: TRBJ2-3; D gene: .; clone size: .; V gene: TRBV24-1; CDR3 protein: CATSDLTTSTDTQYF; CDR3 DNA: TGTGCCACCAGTGATTTAACAACGAGCACAGATACGCAGTATTTT
J gene: TRBJ1-2; D gene: .; clone size: .; V gene: TRBV11-2; CDR3 protein: CASSVGALYGYTF; CDR3 DNA: TGTGCCAGCTCGGTGGGGGCTCTCTATGGCTACACCTTC
J gene: TRBJ2-1; D gene: .; clone size: few; V gene: TRBV9; CDR3 protein: CASSVQHPNEQFF; CDR3 DNA: TGTGCCAGCAGCGTTCAACATCCCAATGAGCAGTTCTTC
J gene: TRBJ1-6; D gene: TRBD1; clone size: .; V gene: TRBV7-9; CDR3 protein: CASSSPPGGRGNSPLHF; CDR3 DNA: TGTGCCAGCAGCTCTCCCCCTGGAGGCAGGGGGAACTCACCCCTCCACTTT
J gene: TRBJ1-1; D gene: .; clone size: .; V gene: TRBV19; CDR3 protein: CASDLGGVNTEAFF; CDR3 DNA: TGTGCCAGTGACCTGGGGGGGGTGAACACTGAAGCTTTCTTT
J gene: TRBJ2-1; D gene: TRBD2; clone size: .; V gene: TRBV11-3; CDR3 protein: CASSPGLAGVNEQFF; CDR3 DNA: TGTGCCAGCAGCCCGGGGCTAGCGGGAGTCAATGAGCAGTTCTTC
J gene: TRBJ2-2; D gene: TRBD1; clone size: .; V gene: TRBV2; CDR3 protein: CATGQDTGELFF; CDR3 DNA: TGTGCCACCGGACAGGACACCGGGGAGCTGTTTTTT
J gene: TRBJ1-6; D gene: .; clone size: .; V gene: TRBV27; CDR3 protein: CASSSSGANSPLHF; CDR3 DNA: TGTGCCAGCAGTTCATCGGGGGCTAATTCACCCCTCCACTTT